This record looks at one T cell receptor (beta chain) sequence and its context. Its antigen is not identified. Investigators amplified TCR beta CDR3 regions from RNA transcripts. First-round RT-PCR with HTBI primers preceded a second-round multiplex PCR. TCRdb reprocessed the multiplex PCR reads via MiXCR and lists one record per CDR3 protein. The sample lists over 500,000 distinct CDR3 sequences, approximately 21% seen once, with about 6.6% in the top ten. V gave up 3 bases and J gave up 4 bases; unmatched junction bases: 8. This CDR3 has 16 residues. Over 18 months of follow-up, stable hyperthyroidism required that no ophthalmopathy appear. Other autoimmune diseases, uncontrolled infections, pregnancy or lactation ruled patients out of participation. This sample was taken from a study of Graves' ophthalmopathy and Graves' hyperthyroidism. General study points: Stable hyperthyroidism and ophthalmopathy were told apart by a 13-signature model, which achieved about 88% sensitivity and around 80% specificity. Most thyroid-expanded clonotypes exceeding 0.001 frequency were also found in blood.

The chain recombines TRBV12-3 or TRBV12-4 with TRBJ2-7; 11 nucleotides align to TRBD2. Sequencing was carried out using peripheral blood. The source is a woman in her late teens or twenties with stable Graves' hyperthyroidism. Some clones in this sample may be carry-over from other donors' samples. CDR3 loop: CASSLRLAGRQYEQYF. The CDR3 bases are TGTGCCAGCAGTTTGAGACTAGCGGGGCGTCAATACGAGCAGTACTTC.